This record looks at one T cell receptor beta chain sequence and its context. Its target is not known. The data derive from a study of OX40 agonist ivuxolimab in advanced cancers. Libraries were prepared by immunoSEQ multiplex PCR; TCRdb keeps only in-frame clonotypes and omits some of them. The sample yields 95,000 to 120,000 clones, 91% seen once. After removal of 3 bases from V and 4 bases from J, the junction contained 10 bases not matched to a gene. CDR3 length equals 17 residues. CDR1 is PRHDT and CDR2 is FYEKMQ in the germline V gene (reference sequence). Study-level findings and limits: CD4+ and CD8+ T cells in blood underwent clonal expansion by week 6 at 0.1 to 3.0 mg/kg.

The sequence was obtained from an adult with an advanced solid tumor such as melanoma, head and neck, liver or kidney cancer. The rearrangement links TRBV13 to TRBJ2-5, with TRBD2 matching over 11 bases. The material sequenced was CD4+ or CD8+ T cells sorted from blood, taken in a trial of the OX40 agonist ivuxolimab. CDR3 loop: CASSFKSSGGAGETQYF. The CDR3 DNA follows: TGTGCCAGCAGCTTCAAGAGTAGCGGGGGGGCCGGAGAGACCCAGTACTTC.